A selection of T cell receptor beta chains follows, all from one sample in a study of vaccination and CD4 T cells after COVID-19. TCRdb itself ran the PCR reads through MiXCR, one entry per CDR3 protein. The table lists almost 15,000 distinct CDR3 sequences, around three quarters of them singletons, with 15% to 20% in the top ten. Antigens for these TCRs are unknown. The sequenced sample was CD4+ T cells from blood, cultured in vitro. The receptor set was obtained from a human donor who had recovered from COVID-19. Both conserved end residues are trimmed from each CDR3. Not all rows give a size; the values are once, few, many and, for expanded clones, a class.

cdr3_length j_call v_call clone_size cdr3_aa
12 TRBJ2-2 TRBV6-5 - ASSSRTLTGELF
14 TRBJ2-3 TRBV20-1 - SAVPRVAGVTDTQY
11 TRBJ1-2 TRBV27 - ASSWDRTYGYT
13 TRBJ2-2 TRBV5-1 - ASSLFGGNTGELF
15 TRBJ1-5 TRBV21-1 - ASSRGVRGYSNQPQH
16 TRBJ1-5 TRBV21-1 - ASSKGGTGMRSNQPQH
16 TRBJ1-2 TRBV18 - ASSPVLVGTGGSLGYT
15 TRBJ1-5 TRBV6-5 - ASSSGVGRGSNQPQH
15 TRBJ1-5 TRBV20-1 few SARGQGSDYSNQPQH
11 TRBJ1-2 TRBV6-1 - ASSRGDLGGYT
12 TRBJ2-7 TRBV2 - ASSEGTGNYEQY
16 TRBJ1-6 TRBV20-1 - SARDVDRMSSYNSPLH
14 TRBJ2-2 TRBV2 - ASTERTSGTTGELF
12 TRBJ2-6 TRBV20-1 - SASTRAGANVLT
10 TRBJ2-1 TRBV9 - ASSVLKGEQF
15 TRBJ2-3 TRBV7-9 - ASSARLAGGNTDTQY
10 TRBJ1-2 TRBV20-1 - SVRQGPYGYT
13 TRBJ1-5 TRBV24-1 - ATSAGTLGSSPQH
12 TRBJ1-5 TRBV30 - AWSPQVRNQPQH
14 TRBJ1-1 TRBV6-1 once ASSPPIGAEGTEAF
12 TRBJ2-7 TRBV7-2 - ASSLVRTGDSLY
11 TRBJ2-4 TRBV20-1 - SASLSAKNIQY
11 TRBJ1-5 TRBV19 - ASSYGGGQPQH
9 TRBJ2-5 TRBV6-1 - ASSPLEGKY
11 TRBJ1-3 TRBV6-2/TRBV6-3 once AGRGTVGNTIY
13 TRBJ2-3 TRBV7-3 - ASSFLAAGTDTQY
11 TRBJ1-2 TRBV6-5 - ASSYLSHYGYT
10 TRBJ2-2 TRBV24-1 - ATRLGPGELF
16 TRBJ2-3 TRBV7-9 - ASSPFLSGLAVTDTQY
10 TRBJ2-7 TRBV27 - ASSSRYYEQY
14 TRBJ2-5 TRBV6-2/TRBV6-3 - ASSYPTRELVETQY
12 TRBJ2-5 TRBV7-2 - ASSSGTGWVTQY
13 TRBJ2-7 TRBV7-2 - ASSIPGPSGNEQY
14 TRBJ2-5 TRBV10-3 - AISEGAGRLRETQY
12 TRBJ2-7 TRBV6-2/TRBV6-3 few ASSYDSGRNQQY
15 TRBJ1-2 TRBV2 - ASSAQGLRSAEDGYT
12 TRBJ2-1 TRBV7-8 once ASARTGTYNEQF
13 TRBJ2-2 TRBV7-8 - ASSLGHRTSGELF
11 TRBJ1-6 TRBV15 - ATSRQGKSPLH
12 TRBJ1-1 TRBV28 - ASSLFSLTAEAF
12 TRBJ1-1 TRBV7-2 - ASSARTGNTEAF
11 TRBJ1-1 TRBV20-1 - SAPLPGQSRAF